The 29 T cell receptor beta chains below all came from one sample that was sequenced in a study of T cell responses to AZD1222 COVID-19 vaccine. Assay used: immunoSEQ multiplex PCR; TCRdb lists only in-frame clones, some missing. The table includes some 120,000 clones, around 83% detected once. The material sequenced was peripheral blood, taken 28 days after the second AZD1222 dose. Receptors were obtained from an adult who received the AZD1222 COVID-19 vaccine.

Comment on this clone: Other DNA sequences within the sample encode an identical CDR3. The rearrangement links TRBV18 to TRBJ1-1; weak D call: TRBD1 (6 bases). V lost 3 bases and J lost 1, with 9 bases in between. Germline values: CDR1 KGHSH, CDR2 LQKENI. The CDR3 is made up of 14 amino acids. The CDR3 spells CASSPLRGNTEAFF. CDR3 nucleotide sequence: TGTGCCAGCTCACCCCTCAGGGGGAACACTGAAGCTTTCTTT.

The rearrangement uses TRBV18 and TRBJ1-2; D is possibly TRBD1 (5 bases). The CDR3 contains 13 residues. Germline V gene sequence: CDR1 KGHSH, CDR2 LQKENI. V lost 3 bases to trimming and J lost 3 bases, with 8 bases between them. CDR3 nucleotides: TGTGCCAGCTCACCTGGGGGGGACTATGGCTACACCTTC. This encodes CASSPGGDYGYTF. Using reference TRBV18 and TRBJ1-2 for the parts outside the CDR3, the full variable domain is NAGVMQNPRHLVRRRGQEARLRCSPMKGHSHVYWYRQLPEEGLKFMVYLQKENIIDESGMPKERFSAEFPKEGPSILRIQQVVRGDSAAYFCASSPGGDYGYTFGSGTRLTVV.

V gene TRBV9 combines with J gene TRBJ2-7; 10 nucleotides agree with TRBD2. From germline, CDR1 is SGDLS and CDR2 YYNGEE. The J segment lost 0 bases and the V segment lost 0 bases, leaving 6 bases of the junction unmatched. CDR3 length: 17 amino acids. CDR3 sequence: CASSVGPSGGLSYEQYF. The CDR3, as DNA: TGTGCCAGCAGCGTAGGACCTAGCGGGGGTCTCTCCTACGAGCAGTACTTC.

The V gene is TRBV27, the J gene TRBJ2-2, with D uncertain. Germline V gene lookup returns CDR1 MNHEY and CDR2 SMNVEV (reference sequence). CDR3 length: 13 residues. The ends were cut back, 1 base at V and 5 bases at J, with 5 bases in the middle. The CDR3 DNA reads TGTGCCAGCAGTTTATTACGGACCGGGGAGCTGTTTTTT. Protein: CASSLLRTGELFF.

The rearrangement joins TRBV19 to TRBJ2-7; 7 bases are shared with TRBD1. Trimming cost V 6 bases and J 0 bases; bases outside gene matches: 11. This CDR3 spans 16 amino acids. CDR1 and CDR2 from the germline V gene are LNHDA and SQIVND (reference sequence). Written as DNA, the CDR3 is TGTGCCAGTAGCCGTGGGAGACAGGGACACTCCTACGAGCAGTACTTC. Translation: CASSRGRQGHSYEQYF.

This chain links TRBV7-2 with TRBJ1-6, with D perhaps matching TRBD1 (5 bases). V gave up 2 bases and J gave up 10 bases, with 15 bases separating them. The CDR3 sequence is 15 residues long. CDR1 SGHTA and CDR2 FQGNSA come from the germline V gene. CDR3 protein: CASSLSGTAHSPLHF. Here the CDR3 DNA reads TGTGCCAGCAGCTTATCCGGGACGGCGCACTCACCCCTCCACTTT. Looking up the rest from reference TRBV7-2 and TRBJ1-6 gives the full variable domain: GAGVSQSPSNKVTEKGKDVELRCDPISGHTALYWYRQSLGQGLEFLIYFQGNSAPDKSGLPSDRFSAERTGGSVSTLTIQRTQQEDSAVYLCASSLSGTAHSPLHFGNGTRLTVT.

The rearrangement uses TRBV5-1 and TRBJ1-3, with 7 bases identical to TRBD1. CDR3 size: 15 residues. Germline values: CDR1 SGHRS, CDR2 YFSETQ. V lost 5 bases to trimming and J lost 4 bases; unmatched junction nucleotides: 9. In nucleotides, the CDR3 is TGCGCCAGCAGTCGCACAGGGGTTGGCGGAAACACCATATATTTT. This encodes CASSRTGVGGNTIYF.

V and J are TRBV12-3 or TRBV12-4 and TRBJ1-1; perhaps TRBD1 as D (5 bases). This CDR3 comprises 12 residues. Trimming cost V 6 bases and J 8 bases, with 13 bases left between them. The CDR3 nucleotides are TGTGCCAGCAGCTCCCCCGGGGGGGAAGCTTTCTTT. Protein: CASSSPGGEAFF.

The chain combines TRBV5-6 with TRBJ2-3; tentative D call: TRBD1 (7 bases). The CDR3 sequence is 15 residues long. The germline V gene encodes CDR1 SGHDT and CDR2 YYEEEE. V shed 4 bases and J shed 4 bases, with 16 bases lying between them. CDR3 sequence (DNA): TGTGCCAGCAGCCCGGGACAGTCTAGCGCAGATACGCAGTATTTT. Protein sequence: CASSPGQSSADTQYF.

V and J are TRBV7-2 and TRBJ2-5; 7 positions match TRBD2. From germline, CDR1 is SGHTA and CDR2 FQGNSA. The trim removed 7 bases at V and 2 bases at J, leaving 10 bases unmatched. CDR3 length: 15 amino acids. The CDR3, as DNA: TGTGCCAGCAACCGCCTTAGCGGGCGTCAAGAGACCCAGTACTTC. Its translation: CASNRLSGRQETQYF.

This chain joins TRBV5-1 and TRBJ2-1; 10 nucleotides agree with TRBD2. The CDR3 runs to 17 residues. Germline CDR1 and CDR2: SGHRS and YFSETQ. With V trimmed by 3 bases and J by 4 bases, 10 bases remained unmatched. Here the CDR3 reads CASSSPSSGGEYNEQFF. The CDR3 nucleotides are TGCGCCAGCAGCTCCCCGTCCAGCGGGGGGGAATACAATGAGCAGTTCTTC.

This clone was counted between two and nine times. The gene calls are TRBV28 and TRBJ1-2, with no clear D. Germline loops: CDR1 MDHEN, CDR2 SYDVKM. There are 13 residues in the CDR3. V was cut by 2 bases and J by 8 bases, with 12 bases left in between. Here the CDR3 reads CASSLGPPGGYTF. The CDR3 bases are TGTGCCAGCAGTTTAGGTCCCCCGGGCGGCTACACCTTC.

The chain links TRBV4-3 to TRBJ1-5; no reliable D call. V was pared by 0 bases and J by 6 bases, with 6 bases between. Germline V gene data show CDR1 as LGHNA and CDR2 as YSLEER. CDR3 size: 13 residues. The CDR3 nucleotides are TGCGCCAGCAGCCAAGATCTTGCTCAGCCCCAGCATTTT. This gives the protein CASSQDLAQPQHF.

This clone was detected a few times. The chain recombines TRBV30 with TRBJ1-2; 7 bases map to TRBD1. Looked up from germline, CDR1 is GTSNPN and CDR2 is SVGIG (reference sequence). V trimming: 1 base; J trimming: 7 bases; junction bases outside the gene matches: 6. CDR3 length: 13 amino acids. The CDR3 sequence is CAWSEGAGLGYTF. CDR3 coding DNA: TGTGCCTGGAGTGAGGGGGCGGGACTTGGCTACACCTTC.

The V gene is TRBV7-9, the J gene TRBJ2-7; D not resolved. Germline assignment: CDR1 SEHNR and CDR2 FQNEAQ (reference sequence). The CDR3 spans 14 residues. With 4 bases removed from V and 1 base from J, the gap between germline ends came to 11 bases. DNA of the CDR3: TGTGCCAGCAGCTCCCAATGGATTTCCTACGAGCAGTACTTC. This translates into CASSSQWISYEQYF.

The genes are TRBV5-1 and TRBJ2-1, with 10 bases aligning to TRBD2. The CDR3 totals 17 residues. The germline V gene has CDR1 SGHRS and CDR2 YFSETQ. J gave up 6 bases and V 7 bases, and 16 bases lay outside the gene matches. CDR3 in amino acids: CASFPGSGGASRNEQFF. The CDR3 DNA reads TGCGCCAGCTTCCCGGGGAGCGGGGGGGCCTCGCGCAATGAGCAGTTCTTC.

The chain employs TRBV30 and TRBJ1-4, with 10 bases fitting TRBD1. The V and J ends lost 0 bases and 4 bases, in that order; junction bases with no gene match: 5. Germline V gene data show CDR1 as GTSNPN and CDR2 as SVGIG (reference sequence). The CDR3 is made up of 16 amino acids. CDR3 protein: CAWSVMWDRGNEKLFF. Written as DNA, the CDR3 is TGTGCCTGGAGTGTAATGTGGGACAGGGGTAATGAAAAACTGTTTTTT.

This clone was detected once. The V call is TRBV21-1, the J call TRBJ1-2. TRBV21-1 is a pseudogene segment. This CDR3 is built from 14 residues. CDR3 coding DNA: TGTGCCAGCAGCACACTGGGAAGGTTCGGGAGCTACACCTTC. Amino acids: CASSTLGRFGSYTF.

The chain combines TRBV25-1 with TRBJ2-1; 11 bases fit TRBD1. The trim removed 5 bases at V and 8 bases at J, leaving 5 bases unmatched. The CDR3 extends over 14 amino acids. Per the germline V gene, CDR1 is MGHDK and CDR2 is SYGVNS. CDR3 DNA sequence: TGTGCCAGCAGTCCCCGGACAGGGGGCTATGAGCAGTTCTTC. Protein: CASSPRTGGYEQFF.

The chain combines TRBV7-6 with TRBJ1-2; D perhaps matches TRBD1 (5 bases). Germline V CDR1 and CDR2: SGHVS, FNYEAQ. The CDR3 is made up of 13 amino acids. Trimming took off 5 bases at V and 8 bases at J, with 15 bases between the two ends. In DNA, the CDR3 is TGTGCCAGCAGCCCGACGGGGACTAGGGGCTACACCTTC. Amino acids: CASSPTGTRGYTF.

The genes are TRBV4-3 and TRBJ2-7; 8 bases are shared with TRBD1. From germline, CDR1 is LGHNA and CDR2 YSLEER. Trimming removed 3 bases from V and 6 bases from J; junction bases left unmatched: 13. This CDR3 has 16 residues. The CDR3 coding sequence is TGCGCCAGCAGCCAGGGGGTAGGGACAGGACCTCGCGAGCAGTACTTC. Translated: CASSQGVGTGPREQYF.

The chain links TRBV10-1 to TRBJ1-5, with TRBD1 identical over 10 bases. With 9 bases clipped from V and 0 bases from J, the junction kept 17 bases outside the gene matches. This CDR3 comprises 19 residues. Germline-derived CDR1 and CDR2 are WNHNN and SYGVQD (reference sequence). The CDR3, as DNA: TGCGCCAGATCCTGTCACGGGGACAGGGGAAGTATTAGCAATCAGCCCCAGCATTTT. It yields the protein CARSCHGDRGSISNQPQHF.

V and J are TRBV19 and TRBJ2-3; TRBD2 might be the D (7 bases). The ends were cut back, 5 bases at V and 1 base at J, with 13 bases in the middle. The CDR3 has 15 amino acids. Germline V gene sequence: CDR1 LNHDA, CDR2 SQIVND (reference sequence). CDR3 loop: CASSGGALGTDTQYF. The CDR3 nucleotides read TGTGCCAGTAGTGGGGGGGCGCTGGGCACAGATACGCAGTATTTT.

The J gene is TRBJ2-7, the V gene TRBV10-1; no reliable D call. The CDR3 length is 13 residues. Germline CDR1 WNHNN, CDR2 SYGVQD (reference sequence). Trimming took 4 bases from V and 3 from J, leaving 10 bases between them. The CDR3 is CASSVDGSYEQYF. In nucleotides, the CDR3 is TGCGCCAGCAGTGTCGACGGTAGCTACGAGCAGTACTTC.

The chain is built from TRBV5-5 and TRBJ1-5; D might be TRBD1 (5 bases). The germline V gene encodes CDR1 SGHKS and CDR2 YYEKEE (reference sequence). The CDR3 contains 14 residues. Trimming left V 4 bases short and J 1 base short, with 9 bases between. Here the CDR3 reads CASSPGTSNQPQHF. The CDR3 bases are TGTGCCAGCAGCCCGGGGACCAGCAATCAGCCCCAGCATTTT.

CDR3 sequence: CASSTAHPPSGLTDTQYF. CDR3 DNA sequence: TGTGCCAGCAGCACGGCCCATCCTCCTAGCGGTCTCACAGATACGCAGTATTTT. The rearrangement uses TRBV7-2 and TRBJ2-3; 7 bases fit TRBD2. The CDR3 runs 18 residues. The germline gives CDR1 SGHTA, CDR2 FQGNSA. V trimming: 5 bases; J trimming: 2 bases; junction bases outside the gene matches: 16.

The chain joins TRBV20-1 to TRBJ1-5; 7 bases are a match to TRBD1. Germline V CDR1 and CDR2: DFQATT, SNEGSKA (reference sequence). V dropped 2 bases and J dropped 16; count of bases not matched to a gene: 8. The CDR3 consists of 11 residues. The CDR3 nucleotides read TGCAGTGCTAGACGTGGCAGGGACAGCCATTTT. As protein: CSARRGRDSHF.

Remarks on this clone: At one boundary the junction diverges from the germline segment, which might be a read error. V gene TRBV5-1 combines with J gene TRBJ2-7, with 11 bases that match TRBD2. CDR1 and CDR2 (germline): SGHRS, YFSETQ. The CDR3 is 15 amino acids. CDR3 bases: TGCGCCAGCAGCTTTAGCGGGGGGGTCTCCCACGAGCAGTACTTC. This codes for CASSFSGGVSHEQYF.

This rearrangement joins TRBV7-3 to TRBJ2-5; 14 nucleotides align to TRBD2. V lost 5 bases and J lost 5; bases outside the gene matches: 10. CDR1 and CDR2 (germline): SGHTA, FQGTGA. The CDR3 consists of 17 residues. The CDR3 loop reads CASSSGLAGGTIETQYF. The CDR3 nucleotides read TGTGCCAGCAGCAGTGGACTAGCGGGGGGAACTATTGAGACCCAGTACTTC.